One T cell receptor beta chain is described in this entry. What it recognizes is unknown. Assay: immunoSEQ multiplex PCR; the TCRdb copy retains only in-frame clones and omits some. This table has about 140,000 clones, around 89% appearing once. The data were taken from a study of T cell responses to AZD1222 COVID-19 vaccine. Overall study context: Timing groups of about 4 and about 12 weeks for second doses were pooled. Whole-study findings and limits: No repertoire was sampled before or during the peak T cell response, only after it. Nearly half of the spike-specific TCRs reportedly recognize variant regions that carry no mutations. Following two doses of AZD1222, Spike-specific TCR breadth and depth rose.

This CDR3 has 15 amino acids. The germline V gene has CDR1 SNHLY and CDR2 FYNNEI. Trimming cost V 5 bases and J 3 bases, with 16 bases left between them. This specimen consisted of peripheral blood, obtained on day 0 of AZD1222 vaccination. The TCR originated in an adult in good health. The V call is TRBV2, the J call TRBJ1-1; no firm D call. CDR3 sequence reads: CASSPLIDGHTEAFF. DNA of the CDR3: TGTGCCAGCAGTCCCCTTATTGATGGGCACACTGAAGCTTTCTTT.